This T cell receptor (beta chain) emerged from a study of Ad26.COV2.S vaccination and SARS-CoV-2 variants. General study points: The TCR breadth and depth analyses may have produced an underestimate of total T cell responses. Vaccine and placebo groups showed comparable non-spike TCR breadth. Vaccine recipients showed a spike-specific TCR breadth that was higher than in placebo recipients.

For this clone: Its specificity is not known.

Trimming left V 7 bases short and J 1 base short, with 13 bases between. The CDR3 loop spans 14 amino acids. Germline CDR1 reads MNHEY; CDR2 reads SVGAGI. The method was immunoSEQ multiplex PCR; TCRdb's version includes in-frame clones alone and lacks a portion of them. The table shows approximately 97,000 clones, with around three quarters occurring only once. The genes are TRBV6-5 and TRBJ1-2; D not resolved. The receptor comes from a human donor who had recovered from COVID-19. Sample: peripheral blood, taken after recovery from COVID-19. The CDR3 protein is CASNPVAINYGYTF. CDR3 bases: TGTGCCAGCAACCCGGTAGCGATTAACTATGGCTACACCTTC.